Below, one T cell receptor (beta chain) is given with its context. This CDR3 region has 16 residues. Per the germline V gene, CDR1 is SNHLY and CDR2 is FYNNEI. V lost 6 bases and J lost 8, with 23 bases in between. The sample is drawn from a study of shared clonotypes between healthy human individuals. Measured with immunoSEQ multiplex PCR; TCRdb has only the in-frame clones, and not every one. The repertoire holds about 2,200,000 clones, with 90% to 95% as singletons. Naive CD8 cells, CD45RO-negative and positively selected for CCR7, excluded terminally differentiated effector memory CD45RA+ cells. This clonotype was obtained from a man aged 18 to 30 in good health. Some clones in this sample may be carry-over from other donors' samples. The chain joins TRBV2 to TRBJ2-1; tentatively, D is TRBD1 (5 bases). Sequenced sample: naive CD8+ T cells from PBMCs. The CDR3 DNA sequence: TGTGCCAGCAGCGAGGAACCTGGGCGGTCCAGGGATGAGCAGTTCTTC. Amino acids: CASSEEPGRSRDEQFF.